This T cell receptor (beta chain) appears in the sequencing data of a study of Graves' ophthalmopathy and Graves' hyperthyroidism. The CDR3 extends over 15 amino acids. V was pared by 6 bases and J by 2 bases, with 4 bases of the junction left unmatched. Amplified material comprised TCR beta CDR3 regions derived from RNA transcripts. Second-round multiplex PCR came after first-round RT-PCR with HTBI primers. TCRdb reanalysed the multiplex PCR reads using MiXCR and keeps one entry per CDR3 protein. The sample carries 400,000 to 500,000 distinct CDR3 sequences, roughly 21% recorded once. This clonotype was seen ten or more times.

The rearrangement links TRBV12-3 or TRBV12-4 to TRBJ2-2, with TRBD1 matching over 9 bases. This TCR derives from a woman younger than 30 with stable Graves' hyperthyroidism. The sample taken for sequencing was peripheral blood. DNA for the CDR3: TGTGCCAGCAGACAACAGGGGGCTAACACCGGGGAGCTGTTTTTT. It encodes CASRQQGANTGELFF.